The present TCR beta chain was sequenced within a study of radiation and T cells in renal cell carcinoma. Some clones are missing from TCRdb's copy, which holds only in-frame ones; the method was immunoSEQ multiplex PCR. The data contain just under 150,000 clones, 75% to 90% of them singletons. The V and J ends lost 1 base and 4 bases respectively, with 16 bases between them. The CDR3 contains 16 residues. The germline CDR1 and CDR2 sequences are SGHDN and FVKESK. Time point specified: blood 4 weeks post-SBRT, at nephrectomy. Treatment given: 15 Gy SBRT to primary tumor, nephrectomy 4 weeks later. Nephrectomy followed 15 Gy stereotactic body radiation by 4 weeks.

The rearrangement uses TRBV14 and TRBJ1-1, with D possibly being TRBD1 (6 bases). This receptor was obtained from a woman aged 50 to 60 with renal cell carcinoma. Specimen: blood, collected from a patient whose treatment included radiotherapy and nephrectomy. This CDR3 reads CASSQVGNRVSTEAFF. The CDR3 DNA follows: TGTGCCAGCAGCCAAGTCGGGAACAGGGTGAGCACTGAAGCTTTCTTT.